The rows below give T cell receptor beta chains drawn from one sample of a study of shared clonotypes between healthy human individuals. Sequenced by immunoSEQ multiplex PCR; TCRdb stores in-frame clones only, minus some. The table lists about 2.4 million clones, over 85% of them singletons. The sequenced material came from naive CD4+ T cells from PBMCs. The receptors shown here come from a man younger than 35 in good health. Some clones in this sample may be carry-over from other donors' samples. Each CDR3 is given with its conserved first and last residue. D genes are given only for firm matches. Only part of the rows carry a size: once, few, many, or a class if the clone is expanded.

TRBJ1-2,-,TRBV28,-,CASSPDFRRGHYGYTF,TGTGCCAGCAGTCCGGACTTCCGCCGGGGCCACTATGGCTACACCTTC
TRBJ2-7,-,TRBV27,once,CASSPRGMYEQYF,TGTGCCAGCAGTCCGCGAGGAATGTACGAGCAGTACTTC
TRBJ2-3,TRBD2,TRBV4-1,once,CASSQGLAGAQDTQYF,TGCGCCAGCAGCCAAGGGCTAGCGGGGGCTCAGGATACGCAGTATTTT
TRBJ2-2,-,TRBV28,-,CASSPSNTGELFF,TGTGCCAGCAGCCCCAGCAACACCGGGGAGCTGTTTTTT
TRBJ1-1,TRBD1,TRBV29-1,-,CSVEGKTGRTEAFF,TGCAGCGTTGAAGGAAAGACAGGGAGGACTGAAGCTTTCTTT
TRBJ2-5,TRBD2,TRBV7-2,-,CASSLMSRGRAWETQYF,TGTGCCAGCAGCTTAATGTCTCGCGGGAGGGCCTGGGAGACCCAGTACTTC
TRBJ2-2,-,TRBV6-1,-,CASSEGLIGELFF,TGTGCCAGCAGTGAAGGTCTTATCGGGGAGCTGTTTTTT
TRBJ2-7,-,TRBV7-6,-,CASSLRGISDEQYF,TGTGCCAGCAGCTTACGGGGGATTTCCGACGAGCAGTACTTC
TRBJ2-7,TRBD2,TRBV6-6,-,CASSQIAGGEQYF,TGTGCCAGCAGCCAGATAGCGGGAGGCGAGCAGTACTTC
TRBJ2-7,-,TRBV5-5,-,CASSLEGVWYF,TGTGCCAGCAGCTTGGAGGGGGTTTGGTACTTC